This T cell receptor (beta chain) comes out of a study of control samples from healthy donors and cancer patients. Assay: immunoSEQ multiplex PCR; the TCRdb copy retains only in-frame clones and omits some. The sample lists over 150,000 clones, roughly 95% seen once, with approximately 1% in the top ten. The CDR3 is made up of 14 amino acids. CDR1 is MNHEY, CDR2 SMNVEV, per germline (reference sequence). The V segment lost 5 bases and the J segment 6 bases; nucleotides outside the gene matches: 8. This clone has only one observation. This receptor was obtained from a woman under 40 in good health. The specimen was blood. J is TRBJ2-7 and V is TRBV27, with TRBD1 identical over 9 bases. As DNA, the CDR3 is TGTGCCAGCAGTCCATGGACAGGGGACGGCGAGCAGTACTTC. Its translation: CASSPWTGDGEQYF.